This T cell receptor beta chain was found in a study of T cell repertoires in cytomegalovirus infection. On the study more broadly: Well-studied HLA-B-restricted epitopes and recently identified HLA-C-restricted epitopes of CMV were both used in the study. Signatures in public TCR beta sequences pointed to both CMV infection and matching HLA type.

Study results and caveats: Summed frequency of shared TCR beta families picked out CMV carriers who also had the relevant HLA. CMV-specific HLA-C-restricted TCR beta clonotypes dominated the ex vivo response.

Trimming pared 3 bases from V and 6 bases from J, leaving 19 bases between. The length of the CDR3 is 16 residues. Germline V gene data show CDR1 as SGHTS and CDR2 as YDEGEE. The sample holds a few counts of this clonotype. Its target is unknown. TCRdb called the reads again in MiXCR, with one record for every CDR3 protein. The repertoire holds about 220,000 distinct CDR3 sequences, with approximately 40% as singletons. This chain links TRBV5-8 with TRBJ2-4, with a possible D match to TRBD2 (5 bases). The sample consisted of CD8+ T cells from cultured PBMCs, taken from culture after CMV antigen stimulation. The origin of this receptor is a human donor in good health (CMV status not recorded). Some clones in this sample may be carry-over from other donors' samples. The CDR3 DNA is TGTGCCAGCAGCTGGTCGAGGGCAGTAAGACCAAACATTCAGTACTTC. As protein: CASSWSRAVRPNIQYF.